A single sample gave rise to the 12 T cell receptor beta chains below, sequenced in a study of OX40 agonist ivuxolimab in advanced cancers. Measured with immunoSEQ multiplex PCR; TCRdb has only the in-frame clones, and not every one. The table lists roughly 50,000 clones, roughly 87% of them singletons, with roughly 6% in the top ten. The source was CD4+ or CD8+ T cells sorted from blood, collected in a trial of the OX40 agonist ivuxolimab. The receptors here all came from an adult with an advanced solid tumor such as melanoma, head and neck, liver or kidney cancer.

This clone was observed once. The chain carries TRBV10-3 and TRBJ2-2; TRBD1 matches 11 bases. The CDR3 extends over 16 amino acids. V was clipped by 2 bases and J by 2 bases; unmatched bases: 1. Germline loops: CDR1 ENHRY, CDR2 SYGVKD. The CDR3 loop is CAISEGQGANTGELFF. The CDR3 bases are TGTGCCATCAGTGAGGGACAGGGGGCAAACACCGGGGAGCTGTTTTTT.

This chain joins TRBV9 and TRBJ2-7; the match to TRBD1 covers 8 bases. The germline V gene encodes CDR1 SGDLS and CDR2 YYNGEE. CDR3 length: 12 amino acids. Trimming removed 4 bases from V and 5 bases from J; junction bases left unmatched: 2. The CDR3 sequence is CASSLTGDEQYF. The CDR3 DNA sequence: TGTGCCAGCAGCCTGACAGGGGACGAGCAGTACTTC.

The rearrangement uses TRBV6-1 and TRBJ2-1, with no clear D. CDR3 length equals 15 residues. V was pared by 10 bases and J by 0 bases, with 16 bases between. CDR1 and CDR2 from the germline V gene are MNHNS and SASEGT. The CDR3 sequence is CATYPYSSSYNEQFF. CDR3 DNA: TGTGCCACCTACCCCTACTCTAGCTCCTACAATGAGCAGTTCTTC.

The chain combines TRBV5-1 with TRBJ1-5, with D tentatively TRBD1 (6 bases). The CDR3 covers 14 residues. The V gene lost 5 bases and the J gene lost 0 bases, with 9 bases spanning the gap. Germline assignment: CDR1 SGHRS and CDR2 YFSETQ. The CDR3 loop reads CASSSGDSNQPQHF. In DNA, the CDR3 is TGCGCCAGCAGTTCAGGGGATAGCAATCAGCCCCAGCATTTT.

This chain uses TRBV15 with TRBJ1-1; the match to TRBD1 covers 8 bases. The length of the CDR3 is 15 residues. The germline CDR1 and CDR2 sequences are LNHNV and YYDKDF (reference sequence). The J segment lost 4 bases and the V segment lost 9 bases, leaving 13 bases of the junction unmatched. Here the CDR3 DNA reads TGTGCCACTTTCGGACAGGGAGGGTCCGGCACTGAAGCTTTCTTT. As protein: CATFGQGGSGTEAFF.

The CDR3 region has the DNA TGTGCCATTAGTTCCGGGACGGCGGAGCAGTACGTC. Translation: CAISSGTAEQYV. The V call is TRBV10-3, the J call TRBJ2-7, with D perhaps TRBD1 or TRBD2 (5 bases each). CDR1 is ENHRY, CDR2 SYGVKD, per germline. V was cut by 9 bases and J by 7 bases, with 16 bases left in between. The CDR3 has 12 residues.

V is TRBV2 and J is TRBJ2-3; no definite D call. There are 11 residues in the CDR3. Germline V CDR1 and CDR2: SNHLY, FYNNEI. The V and J ends lost 7 bases and 4 bases respectively, with 6 bases between them. The CDR3 DNA reads as TGTGCCAGCATCAGCTCAGATACGCAGTATTTT. This codes for CASISSDTQYF.

The V gene is TRBV7-9, the J gene TRBJ1-2; D is ambiguous. The CDR3 is 15 amino acids. The germline CDR1 and CDR2 sequences are SEHNR and FQNEAQ (reference sequence). Trimming cost V 5 bases and J 6 bases, with 19 bases left between them. The CDR3 region has the DNA TGTGCCAGCAGCCACCTCGGGGAGGCATGGAATGGCTACACCTTC. Amino acid sequence: CASSHLGEAWNGYTF.

V gene TRBV27 combines with J gene TRBJ2-7; TRBD1 agrees at 9 bases. Germline lookup yields CDR1 MNHEY and CDR2 SMNVEV (reference sequence). The J segment lost 2 bases and the V segment lost 5 bases, leaving 1 base of the junction unmatched. The CDR3 consists of 13 residues. In DNA form, the CDR3 reads TGTGCCAGCAGTAGACAGGGGGCCTACGAGCAGTACGTC. Residues: CASSRQGAYEQYV.

The chain uses TRBV13 and TRBJ2-5; D is undetermined. The length of the CDR3 is 15 residues. The germline V gene has CDR1 PRHDT and CDR2 FYEKMQ (reference sequence). V shed 5 bases and J shed 2 bases, with 15 bases lying between them. CDR3 protein: CASSPSIGGQETQYF. For the CDR3, the DNA is TGTGCCAGCAGCCCGTCTATCGGTGGGCAAGAGACCCAGTACTTC. Full variable domain (missing parts from reference TRBV13 and TRBJ2-5): AAGVIQSPRHLIKEKRETATLKCYPIPRHDTVYWYQQGPGQDPQFLISFYEKMQSDKGSIPDRFSAQQFSDYHSELNMSSLELGDSALYFCASSPSIGGQETQYFGPGTRLLVL.

This clone has only a few counts. J is TRBJ2-1 and V is TRBV19, with unresolved D. Germline values: CDR1 LNHDA, CDR2 SQIVND (reference sequence). V shed 7 bases and J shed 4 bases, with 17 bases lying between them. CDR3 length: 15 residues. The CDR3 DNA reads TGTGCCAGTACAACCTCTTGGGAACCTTACAATGAGCAGTTCTTC. Translating it yields CASTTSWEPYNEQFF.

This sequence joins TRBV2 and TRBJ1-2; D might be TRBD1 (5 bases). Between the trimmed V and J ends, which lost 6 bases and 8 bases, there was a span of 28 bases. CDR1 is SNHLY and CDR2 is FYNNEI in the germline V gene. The CDR3 runs 17 residues. CDR3 in amino acids: CASRSFSSLGPGGGYTF. The DNA of the CDR3 is TGTGCCAGCAGAAGTTTTTCCTCCCTGGGACCTGGGGGAGGCTACACCTTC. Drawing the rest from reference TRBV2 and TRBJ1-2, the complete variable domain is EPEVTQTPSHQVTQMGQEVILRCVPISNHLYFYWYRQILGQKVEFLVSFYNNEISEKSEIFDDQFSVERPDGSNFTLKIRSTKLEDSAMYFCASRSFSSLGPGGGYTFGSGTRLTVV.